This T cell receptor beta chain comes out of a study of blood T cell repertoires in COVID-19 (dated by TCRdb to the early 2020s). Study-level background: Samples covering the acute and convalescent phases of COVID-19 were provided by collaborators in the United States, Italy and Spain. The material from the prospective study consisted of cDNA or gDNA derived from T cells, B-cell-depleted T cells, or PBMCs. Where available, HLA class I and class II types were obtained from metadata supplied by the sample provider rather than from assay-based typing. Samples came from the ongoing ImmuneRACE study (first 160 participants) plus 1,254 subjects from 6 global collaborators. A freely available public database, intended as a resource for researchers studying the immune response to SARS-CoV-2, is where the repertoires were released. The dataset comprised deeply sampled blood TCRbeta repertoires from subjects exposed to, actively infected with, or recovered from COVID-19. A de-identified subject ID, COVID-19 status, age in years and sex were almost always included in the sample metadata.

TCRbeta CDR3 regions were amplified from genomic DNA by means of the immunoSEQ Assay, a bias-controlled multiplex PCR. The study's processing was this. The number of nucleated cells in each sample was estimated from the amplification of reference gene primers within the assay. To quantify the absolute abundance of each unique TCRbeta CDR3 rearrangement, sequence reads were collapsed and filtered. For each sample, productive Simpson clonality was calculated as the square root of Simpson's diversity index across productive rearrangements. Entries here come from immuneACCESS through TCRdb and include only in-frame sequences with V and J called. Some clones fail to appear in such tables; in the studies checked, an unresolved V gene covers under half of the shortfall, and the cause of the remainder is unknown. V and J calls and clone size follow that table, whereas D and trimming were derived from the DNA. This sample holds 150,000 to 200,000 clones; 89% were observed only once. Together, the top ten hold roughly 0.8% of the sample.

From V the trimming removes 5 bases and from J it removes 0 bases, while the gene matches leave 7 bases of the junction unaccounted for. Spanning cysteine to phenylalanine, the CDR3 consists of 16 amino acids. The DNA shown is the 48-base CDR3, in frame from base 1. From the germline V gene, CDR1 is MDHEN and CDR2 is SYDVKM. Enrolling through a virtual design, the prospective study's participants ranged in age from roughly 18 to 95 years and lived across around 25 United States geographic areas. In the prospective study, participants were assigned to cohorts based on the clinical history participants reported in a screening survey and a study questionnaire. For ImmuneRACE Cohort 3, a participant was defined as recovered based on two consecutive negative NP/OP PCR tests, clearance by a healthcare professional, or resolution of symptoms. Each participant in the prospective study had whole blood, serum and a nasopharyngeal or oropharyngeal swab collected by mobile phlebotomists. Participants in the prospective study had the option to provide additional blood draws and questionnaires over an approximately 2-month period. Before DNA extraction, blood samples from the prospective study were shipped at room temperature or frozen.

Summary of the overall study and its limitations: The quantity of clinical and demographic metadata differed by source and by participant and was supplied without curation.

About this clone: The antigen it binds to is not known. Qualities for individual bases were not recorded, and no much larger clone is one base off.

The clonotype was recovered from a woman aged 18-30 years who had recovered from COVID-19. The V and J genes are TRBV28 and TRBJ2-1; the central 7 bases match TRBD1. Specimen: PBMCs or T cells enriched from blood (not recorded which). In nucleotides, the sequence is TGTGCCAGCAGTCTCTTGACAGGGAGCTCCTACAATGAGCAGTTCTTC. Translated, this gives CASSLLTGSSYNEQFF.